The clone carrying this T cell receptor beta chain was recorded many times. Its antigen is as yet unknown. This CDR3 region has 16 residues. The germline V gene has CDR1 SGHRS and CDR2 YFSETQ. V was pared by 0 bases and J by 3 bases, with 13 bases between. Unique molecular identifiers tagged the TCRbeta library. TCRdb re-analysed the PCR reads in MiXCR, keeping a single row per CDR3 protein. The profile covers hundreds of thousands of distinct CDR3 sequences, with roughly 15% appearing a single time and roughly 4.8% taken by the ten largest. The data were obtained in a study of T-cell reconstitution after alpha-beta-depleted transplantation in children. Study findings and constraints: A year post-transplant, T-cell counts and diversity derived mostly from newly produced T cells. About two months after transplant, alpha-beta T cells reportedly came from several hundred expanded graft clones.

This receptor was identified in a male patient between 5 and 17 years old who had a stem cell transplant for acute lymphoblastic leukemia, so the T cells may come from the graft donor. The rearrangement links TRBV5-1 to TRBJ2-1; D possibly corresponds to TRBD1 (6 bases). Sequenced material: PBMCs, mostly from graft donor cells, taken 360 days after TCRalphabeta/CD19-depleted stem cell transplant. For the CDR3, the DNA is TGCGCCAGCAGCTTGGCCTCGGGACAAGGCTACAATGAGCAGTTCTTC. This translates into CASSLASGQGYNEQFF.